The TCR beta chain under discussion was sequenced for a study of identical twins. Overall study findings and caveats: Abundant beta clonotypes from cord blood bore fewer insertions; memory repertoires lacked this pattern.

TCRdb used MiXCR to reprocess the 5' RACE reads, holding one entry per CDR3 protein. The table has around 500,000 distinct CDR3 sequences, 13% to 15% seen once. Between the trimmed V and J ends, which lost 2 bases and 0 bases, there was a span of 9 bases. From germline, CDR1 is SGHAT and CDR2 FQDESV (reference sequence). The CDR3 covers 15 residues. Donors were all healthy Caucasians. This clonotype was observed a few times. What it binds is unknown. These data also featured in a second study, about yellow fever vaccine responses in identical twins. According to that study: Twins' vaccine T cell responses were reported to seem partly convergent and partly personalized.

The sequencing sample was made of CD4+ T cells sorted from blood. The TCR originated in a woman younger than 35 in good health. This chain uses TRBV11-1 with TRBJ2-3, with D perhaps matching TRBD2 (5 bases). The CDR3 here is CASSLLRASTDTQYF. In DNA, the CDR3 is TGTGCCAGCAGCTTACTGCGGGCGAGCACAGATACGCAGTATTTT.